This T cell receptor (beta chain) was documented in a study of control samples from healthy donors and cancer patients. Sequenced by immunoSEQ multiplex PCR; TCRdb stores in-frame clones only, minus some. The sample carries approximately 79,000 clones, about 89% recorded once. Germline CDR1 reads KGHSH; CDR2 reads LQKENI. The CDR3 runs 14 residues. Trimming removed 6 bases at V and 4 bases at J, with 12 bases between. This sequence originates from a man between 45 and 60 years old in good health. Input material: blood. The chain uses TRBV18 and TRBJ1-4, with D maybe TRBD1 (6 bases). The CDR3 nucleotides are TGTGCCAGCTCCGCGGCAGGGGATAATGAAAAACTGTTTTTT. This translates into CASSAAGDNEKLFF.